This T cell receptor beta chain was identified in a study of PD-L1 blockade in urothelial cancer. Study background: Of roughly 30 patients, around 25 were males with bladder-origin urothelial cancer.

The assay was immunoSEQ multiplex PCR, and TCRdb's table has in-frame clones only and misses some. The sample shows 70,000 or so clones, about 89% of them seen only once. This sequence was found in a man in his sixties with urothelial cancer. The sample consisted of PBMCs, taken around atezolizumab (anti-PD-L1) treatment.

The CDR3 nucleotides are TGCGCCAGCAGCCCCGCGGGGTCGAGGGGTGAGCAGTTCTTC. The encoded protein is CASSPAGSRGEQFF. V and J are TRBV5-1 and TRBJ2-1; D possibly corresponds to TRBD2 (6 bases). Germline V gives CDR1 SGHRS, CDR2 YFSETQ. The CDR3 totals 14 residues. The V end was cut by 4 bases, the J end by 9 bases, with 17 bases between.